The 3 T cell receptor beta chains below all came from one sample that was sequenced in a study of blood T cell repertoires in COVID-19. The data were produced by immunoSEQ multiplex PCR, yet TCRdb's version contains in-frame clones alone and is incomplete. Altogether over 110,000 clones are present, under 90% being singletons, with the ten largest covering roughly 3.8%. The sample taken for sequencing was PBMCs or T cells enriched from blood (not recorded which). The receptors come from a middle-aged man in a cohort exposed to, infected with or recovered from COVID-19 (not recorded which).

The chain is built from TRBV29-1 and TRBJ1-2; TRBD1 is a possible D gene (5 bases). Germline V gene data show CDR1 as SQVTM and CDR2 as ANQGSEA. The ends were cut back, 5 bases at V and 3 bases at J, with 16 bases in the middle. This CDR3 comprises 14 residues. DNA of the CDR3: TGCAGCGTTTCAGGGTACTCTTCTGACTATGGCTACACCTTC. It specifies CSVSGYSSDYGYTF.

The CDR3 protein is CAISESGGARNQPQHF. The CDR3 DNA is TGTGCCATCAGTGAGTCGGGGGGAGCGCGCAATCAGCCCCAGCATTTT. J is TRBJ1-5 and V is TRBV10-3; D is perhaps TRBD1 (5 bases). The CDR3 loop spans 16 amino acids. The V end lost 0 bases, the J end lost 2 bases, and 11 bases lay between the germline ends. Germline V gene data show CDR1 as ENHRY and CDR2 as SYGVKD.

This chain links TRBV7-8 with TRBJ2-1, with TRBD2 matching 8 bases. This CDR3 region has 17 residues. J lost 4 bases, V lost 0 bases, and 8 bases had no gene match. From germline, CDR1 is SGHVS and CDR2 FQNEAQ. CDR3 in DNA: TGTGCCAGCAGCTTAGCGGGGGTAGCGGGGACTTACAATGAGCAGTTCTTC. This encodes CASSLAGVAGTYNEQFF.